This T cell receptor (beta chain) was obtained from a study of radiotherapy plus CTLA-4 blockade in lung cancer. Study results and limitations: The study found tumor-derived TCR clones expanded in blood after radiotherapy plus ipilimumab.

Patients in the study, people with chemo-refractory metastatic non-small-cell lung cancer, received focal radiation plus ipilimumab CTLA-4 blockade. Comment on this clone: Its antigen is currently unknown.

The CDR3 is 16 residues long. V was trimmed by 4 bases and J by 6 bases, leaving 22 bases between them. Germline-derived CDR1 and CDR2 are SGHRS and YFSETQ. The repertoire was sequenced with immunoSEQ multiplex PCR; TCRdb's copy has only in-frame clones and lacks some. Found here are more than 95,000 clones, around 79% of them singletons; the top ten hold approximately 2.8%. This TCR came from a human donor with non-small cell lung cancer who had a partial response to radiotherapy plus ipilimumab. Some clones in this sample may be carry-over from other donors' samples. This rearrangement joins TRBV5-1 to TRBJ1-2, with D tentatively TRBD1 (5 bases). Material: peripheral blood, obtained from a patient treated with radiotherapy plus ipilimumab. CDR3 nucleotides: TGCGCCAGCAGCCGGGTGTTTGATTTGGGGCAGAATGGCTACACCTTC. Encoded protein: CASSRVFDLGQNGYTF.